This TCR beta chain originates from a study of blood T cell repertoires in COVID-19. Study background: Specimens from acute and convalescent COVID-19 originated in the United States, Italy and Spain.

Cohort 3 donors counted as recovered after two negative PCRs, clearance, or resolved symptoms. Germline V gives CDR1 MDHEN, CDR2 SYDVKM. This CDR3 has 16 residues. Losses at the gene ends were 3 bases for V and 3 bases for J; bases not matched to a gene: 6. The repertoire was sequenced with immunoSEQ multiplex PCR; TCRdb's copy has only in-frame clones and lacks some. The top ten clones hold around 4.3% of a sample with approximately 160,000 clones, around four fifths of them seen once. V gene TRBV28 combines with J gene TRBJ1-3; TRBD1 matches at 9 bases. Sequencing used PBMCs or T cells enriched from blood (not recorded which). The clonotype comes from a woman in her forties or fifties who had recovered from COVID-19. CDR3 amino acids: CASSLGGQGYGNTIYF. Here the CDR3 DNA reads TGTGCCAGCAGTTTGGGCGGACAGGGGTATGGAAACACCATATATTTT.